This T cell receptor (beta chain) was found in a study of a mutant IDH1 vaccine in newly diagnosed glioma (dated by TCRdb to the early 2020s). Regarding the research as a whole: In the chemotherapy-containing groups, vaccination started alongside temozolomide cycles, whereas in patients who had radiotherapy alone it started 4-6 weeks after radiotherapy. Of the 25 to 35 treated patients, around 62% were male and roughly 38% were female, and a mean age of roughly 40 years was recorded. Prior to enrollment, standard therapy consisting of radiotherapy alone, temozolomide alone, or radiochemotherapy with temozolomide had been administered to patients, with the combination being received by most patients. The week-35 safety follow-up took place at visit V12, and the week-47 end of study took place at visit V13. Peripheral blood samples were drawn at six visits, namely V03 (baseline), V05, V07, V10, V12 and V13. Longitudinal TCRB deep sequencing was done for some 26 treated patients, wherever samples were available for exploratory analyses.

Library preparation used the immunoSEQ multiplex PCR assay. The hsTCRB Kit was used according to the manufacturer's protocol to amplify rearranged TCR beta chain sequences. TCRB libraries were sequenced on an Illumina MiSeq. The paper's data handling went like this. The kit vendor's proprietary platform handled demultiplexing, trimming and gene mapping. TCRdb's version of the immuneACCESS table is confined to in-frame rearrangements and falls short of the full clone set. An unresolved V gene accounts for under half of the shortfall where checked; the remainder is of unknown origin. For V, J and clone size, that table is used; D and trimming come from the DNA. The sample profile shows 26,000 or so clones; around 78% of them were found once. 25% to 35% of the sample is held by the ten biggest clonotypes. Overall results and qualifications from the work: PBMC samples for TCRB deep sequencing were selected based on availability. No apparent relationship was observed between pseudoprogression and alterations in the top peripheral T cell clonotypes detected by TCRB sequencing. Across multiple MHC alleles, vaccine-induced immune responses were seen in around 93% of patients. According to the authors, sample limitations meant that analyses of patient blood samples could not be reproduced.

V is trimmed back by 6 bases and J by 4 bases, and the junction contains 11 bases that no gene match accounts for. The CDR3 has 17 amino acids, counting the end cysteine and phenylalanine. The entry retains the CDR3 DNA only, 51 bases that are in frame from base 1. Reading the germline V gene gives CDR1 SNHLY and CDR2 FYNNEI. In regard to this clone: The specificity of this receptor is unknown. No base-level quality is on record; no much larger clone is a single base apart.

The time point label corresponds to: week 35, safety follow-up. Every vaccine dose consisted of 300 ug of a 20-mer mutant IDH1 peptide in Montanide, administered subcutaneously together with topical imiquimod. Patients received eight vaccinations in weeks 1, 3, 5, 7, 11, 15, 19 and 23, corresponding to visits V03 through V10. The donors had newly diagnosed IDH1-mutant astrocytomas of WHO grade 3 or 4 that showed loss of nuclear ATRX. The samples were drawn from NOA16, a multicentre, single-arm, open-label phase I trial in Germany that tested a mutant IDH1 peptide vaccine in humans for the first time. Genomic DNA for TCRB sequencing was extracted from EDTA blood using the DNeasy Blood and Tissue Kit.

Here the sequenced sample was PBMCs, taken from a glioma patient whose treatment included an IDH1 peptide vaccine. The clonotype originates from a man younger than 40 with glioma. The chain employs TRBV2 and TRBJ1-4, with 10 middle bases fitting TRBD1. The DNA reads as follows: TGTGCCAGCAGCCACGACAGGGGGCCCCTCAATAATGAAAAACTGTTTTTT. This encodes CASSHDRGPLNNEKLFF.